Detailed here is one T cell receptor beta chain. Its antigen is not identified. Looked up from germline, CDR1 is DFQATT and CDR2 is SNEGSKA (reference sequence). CDR3 length equals 15 residues. The junction had 11 bases not matched to a gene; V was cut back by 6 bases and J by 3 bases. This entry belongs to a study of T-cell reconstitution after alpha-beta-depleted transplantation in children. Notes on the study in general: About two months after transplant, alpha-beta T cells reportedly came from several hundred expanded graft clones.

During its preparation, the TCRbeta library received unique molecular identifiers. TCRdb reprocessed the PCR reads with MiXCR, giving one entry per CDR3 protein. Among approximately 230,000 distinct CDR3 sequences listed, roughly a quarter were seen once. This TCR was sampled from a female patient between 2 and 10 years old who had a stem cell transplant for congenital amegakaryocytic thrombocytopenia, so the T cells may come from the graft donor. The input for sequencing was PBMCs, mostly from graft donor cells, taken 360 days after TCRalphabeta/CD19-depleted stem cell transplant. This chain joins TRBV20-1 and TRBJ2-4, with 7 bases lining up with TRBD1. The DNA of the CDR3 is TGCAGTGCCGCACCGGGACAGTGGTTCAAAAACATTCAGTACTTC. This sequence encodes CSAAPGQWFKNIQYF.